This T cell receptor beta chain was retrieved from a study of OX40 agonist ivuxolimab in advanced cancers. Background on the study: Of the participants, approximately 44% had some prior anti-PD-1, anti-PD-L1 or anti-CTLA-4 therapy, which was allowed. Overall study results and limits: No antigen was identified for the clonally expanded peripheral T cells. At 0.1-3.0 mg/kg, partial responders had clonal expansion among the lowest observed.

Blood samples were obtained at baseline, cycle 4 day 1, and cycle 7 day 1. Sequenced by immunoSEQ multiplex PCR; TCRdb stores in-frame clones only, minus some. This sample yields under 200,000 clones, of which approximately 94% are seen a single time; 0.31% belongs to the top ten. A word on this clone: Its antigen is not identified.

The germline V gene has CDR1 MDHEN and CDR2 SYDVKM. The V and J ends lost 8 bases and 3 bases, in that order; junction bases with no gene match: 13. The CDR3 extends over 15 amino acids. This chain uses TRBV28 with TRBJ2-7; 7 bases are a match to TRBD2. Sequencing was performed on CD4+ or CD8+ T cells sorted from blood, taken in a trial of the OX40 agonist ivuxolimab. This TCR derives from an adult with an advanced solid tumor such as melanoma, head and neck, liver or kidney cancer. The CDR3 here is CASRTRGERGYEQYF. CDR3 DNA sequence: TGTGCCAGCCGGACCCGCGGCGAGCGGGGCTACGAGCAGTACTTC.